Here is one TCR beta chain with its context. The same CDR3 also results from other DNA sequences found in this sample. The data derive from a study of shared clonotypes between healthy human individuals. Study background: Donors had three CD4 naive, three CD4 memory, two CD8 naive and one CD8 memory plate apiece.

This CDR3 has 15 amino acids. Germline V CDR1 and CDR2: MDHEN, SYDVKM. V lost 3 bases and J lost 0, with 10 bases in between. Selected positively for CCR7 and CD45RO-negative, naive CD8 cells excluded terminally differentiated effector memory CD45RA+ cells. For every subset, genomic DNA was evenly distributed across several immunoSEQ plates. Assay: immunoSEQ multiplex PCR; the TCRdb copy retains only in-frame clones and omits some. Seen here are about 2.1 million clones, 93% observed once, and the top ten hold about 1.8%. Sequenced: naive CD8+ T cells from PBMCs. This chain links TRBV28 with TRBJ2-3; no reliable D call. The origin of this receptor is a man aged 18 to 30 in good health. Some clones in this sample may be carry-over from other donors' samples. CDR3 bases: TGTGCCAGCAGTTTGGCCAGGTCTAGCACAGATACGCAGTATTTT. It codes for CASSLARSSTDTQYF.